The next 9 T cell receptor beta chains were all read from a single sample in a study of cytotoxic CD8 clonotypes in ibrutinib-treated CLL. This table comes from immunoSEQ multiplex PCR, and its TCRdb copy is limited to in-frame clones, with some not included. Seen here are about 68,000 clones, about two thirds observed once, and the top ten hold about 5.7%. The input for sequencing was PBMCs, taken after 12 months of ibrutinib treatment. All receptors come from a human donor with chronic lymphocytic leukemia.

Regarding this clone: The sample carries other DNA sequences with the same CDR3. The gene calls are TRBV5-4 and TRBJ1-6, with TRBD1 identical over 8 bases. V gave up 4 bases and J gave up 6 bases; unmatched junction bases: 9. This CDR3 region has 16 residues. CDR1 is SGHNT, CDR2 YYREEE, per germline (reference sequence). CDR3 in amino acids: CASSPGQGSSNSPLHF. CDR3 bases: TGTGCCAGCAGCCCCGGACAGGGTAGTTCTAATTCACCCCTCCACTTT.

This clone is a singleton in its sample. Here the CDR3 DNA reads TGTGCCAGCTCACCGAAGCGGATCTACGAGCAGTACTTC. Protein: CASSPKRIYEQYF. The chain couples TRBV18 to TRBJ2-7, with a weak D call TRBD2 (5 bases). CDR1 and CDR2 from the germline V gene are KGHSH and LQKENI. Trimming left V 3 bases short and J 3 bases short, with 9 bases between. The CDR3 consists of 13 residues. The whole variable domain, filled in from reference TRBV18 and TRBJ2-7, reads NAGVMQNPRHLVRRRGQEARLRCSPMKGHSHVYWYRQLPEEGLKFMVYLQKENIIDESGMPKERFSAEFPKEGPSILRIQQVVRGDSAAYFCASSPKRIYEQYFGPGTRLTVT.

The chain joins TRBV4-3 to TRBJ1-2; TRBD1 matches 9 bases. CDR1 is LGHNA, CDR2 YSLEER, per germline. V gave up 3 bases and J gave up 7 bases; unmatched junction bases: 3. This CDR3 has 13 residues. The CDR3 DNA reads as TGCGCCAGCAGCCAGGGACAGGGTCTTGGCTACACCTTC. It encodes CASSQGQGLGYTF.

CDR3 sequence: CSGHWGLSTEAFF. The DNA of the CDR3 is TGCAGCGGCCACTGGGGGTTGAGCACTGAAGCTTTCTTT. The rearrangement joins TRBV29-1 to TRBJ1-1; D perhaps matches TRBD1 (5 bases). Trimming removed 7 bases at V and 4 bases at J, with 16 bases between. This CDR3 has 13 amino acids. Germline V CDR1 and CDR2: SQVTM, ANQGSEA.

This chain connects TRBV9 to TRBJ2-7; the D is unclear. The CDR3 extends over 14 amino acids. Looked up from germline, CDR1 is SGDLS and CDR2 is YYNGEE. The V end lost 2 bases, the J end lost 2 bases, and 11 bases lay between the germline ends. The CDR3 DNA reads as TGTGCCAGCAGCGTTGGATTAAATACCTACGAGCAGTACTTC. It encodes CASSVGLNTYEQYF.

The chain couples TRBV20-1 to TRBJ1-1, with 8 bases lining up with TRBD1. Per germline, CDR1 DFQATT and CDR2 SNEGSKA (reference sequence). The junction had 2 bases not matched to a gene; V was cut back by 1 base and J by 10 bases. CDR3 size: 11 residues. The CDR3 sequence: CSARVGQGAFF. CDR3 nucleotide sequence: TGCAGTGCTAGAGTTGGACAGGGAGCTTTCTTT.

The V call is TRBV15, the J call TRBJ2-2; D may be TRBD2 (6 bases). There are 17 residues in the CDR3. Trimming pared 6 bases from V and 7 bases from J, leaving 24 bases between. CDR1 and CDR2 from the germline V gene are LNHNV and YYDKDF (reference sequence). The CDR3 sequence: CATRARLATLKGGELFF. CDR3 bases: TGTGCCACCAGGGCTCGGCTAGCGACCCTCAAGGGCGGGGAGCTGTTTTTT.

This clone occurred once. This CDR3 is CASSPPGTALGEQYF. CDR3 DNA: TGTGCCAGCTCACCACCTGGGACTGCCCTTGGCGAGCAGTACTTC. V is TRBV18 and J is TRBJ2-7; the D gene is possibly TRBD2 (6 bases). This CDR3 has 15 residues. Germline V gene data show CDR1 as KGHSH and CDR2 as LQKENI. The ends were cut back, 0 bases at V and 6 bases at J, with 15 bases in the middle.

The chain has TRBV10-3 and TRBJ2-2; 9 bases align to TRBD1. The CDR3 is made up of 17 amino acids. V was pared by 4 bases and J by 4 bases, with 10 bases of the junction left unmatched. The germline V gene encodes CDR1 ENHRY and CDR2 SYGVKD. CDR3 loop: CAISGHWTGVITGELFF. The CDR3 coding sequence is TGTGCCATCAGTGGGCACTGGACAGGGGTTATCACCGGGGAGCTGTTTTTT.